The TCR beta chain under discussion was sequenced for a study of T cells in localized non-small cell lung cancer. Sequenced by immunoSEQ multiplex PCR; TCRdb stores in-frame clones only, minus some. The data contain around 90,000 clones, roughly 75% of them seen just once; the ten biggest clones take up around 21%. J was trimmed by 4 bases and V by 3 bases; bases with no gene match: 8. Germline values: CDR1 MNHNS, CDR2 SASEGT. The CDR3 has 16 residues. The V and J genes are TRBV6-1 and TRBJ2-1; TRBD2 aligns across 8 bases. The clonotype originates from a man aged 40 to 70 with stage II squamous cell lung carcinoma. This specimen consisted of PBMCs, obtained before any cancer treatment. The CDR3 is CASSDRVAGSYNEQFF. DNA of the CDR3: TGTGCCAGCAGTGACCGAGTAGCGGGGTCATACAATGAGCAGTTCTTC.